This T cell receptor beta chain emerged from a study of control samples from healthy donors and cancer patients (dated by TCRdb to the early 2020s). From its cysteine to its phenylalanine, the CDR3 spans 15 amino acids. Just the 45-base CDR3 DNA is kept, in frame starting at base 1. V sheds 3 bases and J sheds 4 bases, leaving 15 bases between their ends. CDR1 and CDR2, per the germline V gene (reference sequence), are SSHAT and FNYEAQ. With regard to this clone: This receptor's antigen is unknown. Per-nucleotide qualities are absent, and no much larger clonotype sits a single base away.

Library generation was performed with the immunoSEQ multiplex PCR assay. TCRdb retrieved this table from immuneACCESS and kept in-frame rearrangements only. Not all clones are present; in checked studies, unresolved V genes account for under half, and no reason is known for the remainder. This sample holds around 33,000 clones; about 88% were observed only once. The ten top clones hold 1.5% to 2% of the sample. Sequencing used PBMCs. This TCR was sampled from a woman between 40 and 55 years old with lung cancer. In this chain, TRBV7-7 is recombined with TRBJ2-5; the D call could be TRBD1 or TRBD2, with each sharing 6 bases. The DNA sequence is given as TGTGCCAGCAGCTTTATGGGGGGCGGAGGAGAGACCCAGTACTTC. Translation gives CASSFMGGGGETQYF.